The clone carrying this TCR beta chain occurred a few times. This CDR3 comprises 13 residues. Germline loops: CDR1 SNHLY, CDR2 FYNNEI. The V and J ends lost 6 bases and 7 bases, in that order; junction bases with no gene match: 6. The data originate from a study of cytomegalovirus exposure and HLA in healthy donors. With 60 Vbeta and 13 Jbeta primers, the PCR was carried out. TCRdb's table, derived via immunoSEQ multiplex PCR, lists solely in-frame clones and lacks some. The data show 150,000 to 200,000 clones, 75% to 85% seen once. The source of this sequence is a male donor in good health and CMV-seropositive. This rearrangement joins TRBV2 to TRBJ1-1; 9 bases are a match to TRBD1. Sequenced input: PBMCs. Written as DNA, the CDR3 is TGTGCCAGCAGCCCCGGGACAGGGCTTGAAGCTTTCTTT. Amino acids: CASSPGTGLEAFF.